Below, one T cell receptor (beta chain) is given with its context. The antigen it recognizes is unknown. One base away there is no much larger clone; base qualities are not given. The data originate from a study of preoperative IRX-2 immunotherapy in early breast cancer (dated by TCRdb to between 2019 and 2020). In light of the paper, this sample's treatment or condition label describes: preoperative locoregional IRX-2 cytokine immunotherapy. The samples were obtained from a phase Ib study that tested preoperative, locoregional IRX-2 cytokine immunotherapy meant to prime immune responses. Patients with early-stage breast cancer who were given IRX-2 before surgery served as donors. The library was made by the immunoSEQ multiplex PCR assay. The table comes from immuneACCESS by way of TCRdb, which keeps in-frame sequences with V and J called. Part of the clones is missing from these tables; in studies checked, under half for an unresolved V gene and the rest for unknown reasons. Across this sample there are 25,000 to 30,000 clones, with about 79% seen only once. In total, the top ten clones hold around 3.1% of the sample.

The TCR originated in a human donor with breast cancer. Sampling was done from a patient treated with IRX-2 immunotherapy.

Here the CDR3 is given as CASSLDRAGNTIYF. Read as DNA, the sequence is TGTGCCAGCAGCTTGGACAGGGCTGGAAACACCATATATTTT. The chain is made from TRBV11-3 and TRBJ1-3; TRBD1 lines up with 8 middle nucleotides. The CDR3 runs 14 amino acids, cysteine and phenylalanine included. This entry keeps only the CDR3 DNA: 42 bases, framed from base 1. The germline V end is reduced by 3 bases and the J end by 2 bases; junction bases left unmatched: 0. In the germline V gene, CDR1 corresponds to SGHNT and CDR2 to YENEEA.